The TCR beta chain described here comes from a study of cytomegalovirus exposure and HLA in healthy donors. The CDR3 covers 15 residues. Trimming cost V 0 bases and J 2 bases; bases outside gene matches: 5. Germline V lookup: CDR1 SQVTM, CDR2 ANQGSEA. Generated by immunoSEQ multiplex PCR, the TCRdb table keeps only in-frame clones and is missing some. This table has roughly 70,000 clones, roughly 96% appearing once. Remarks on this clone: Its antigen is currently unknown.

Regarding the study as a whole: The classifier reportedly diagnosed cytomegalovirus status with high specificity and sensitivity. 150 to 200 TCR beta chains were listed as cytomegalovirus-associated.

This TCR derives from a young man in good health and CMV-seronegative. The chain employs TRBV29-1 and TRBJ1-2; 8 bases agree with TRBD1. The sample was PBMCs. CDR3 amino acids: CSVEDGDRSNYGYTF. The CDR3 DNA reads TGCAGCGTTGAAGATGGGGACAGGTCGAACTATGGCTACACCTTC.